These 32 T cell receptor beta chains were sequenced from one sample in a study of immune cell composition in non-small cell lung cancer (dated by TCRdb to about 2017). Library method: the immunoSEQ multiplex PCR assay. Drawn from immuneACCESS, this table holds only the in-frame rearrangements with V and J called that TCRdb kept. Clones are partly lost; checked studies trace under half to an unresolved V gene and leave the rest unexplained. The sample table lists approximately 13,000 clones, approximately 81% of them with a count of one. The ten largest clones represent more than 9.5% of the sample. Material: lung tumor tissue. These receptors were collected from a human donor with non-small cell lung cancer.

V usage is TRBV7-6 and J usage is TRBJ2-1; D perhaps matches TRBD1 (6 bases). CDR1 and CDR2 (germline): SGHVS, FNYEAQ. This CDR3 has 15 residues. V dropped 4 bases and J dropped 2 bases, with 12 bases sitting between them. This CDR3 is CASSSTGDAYNEQFF. The CDR3 coding sequence is TGTGCCAGCAGCTCGACAGGTGATGCCTACAATGAGCAGTTCTTC.

The chain links TRBV4-3 to TRBJ1-3; D remains ambiguous. Trimming took off 1 base at V and 0 bases at J, with 10 bases between the two ends. There are 16 residues in the CDR3. Germline CDR1 and CDR2: LGHNA and YSLEER. CDR3: CASSQGRADSGNTIYF. The CDR3 DNA follows: TGCGCCAGCAGCCAAGGAAGGGCAGACTCTGGAAACACCATATATTTT.

This clone was recorded only once. V and J are TRBV5-4 and TRBJ2-7, with D possibly TRBD2 on 7 matching bases. The CDR3 is made up of 16 amino acids. The V gene's germline CDR1 is SGHNT and CDR2 YYREEE (reference sequence). V was shortened by 0 bases and J by 2 bases, with 15 bases between the two germline ends. CDR3 loop: CASSLEGGGPTYEQYF. The CDR3 DNA reads TGTGCCAGCAGCTTGGAAGGGGGAGGGCCAACCTACGAGCAGTACTTC. Looking up the rest from reference TRBV5-4 and TRBJ2-7 gives the full variable domain: ETGVTQSPTHLIKTRGQQVTLRCSSQSGHNTVSWYQQALGQGPQFIFQYYREEENGRGNFPPRFSGLQFPNYSSELNVNALELDDSALYLCASSLEGGGPTYEQYFGPGTRLTVT.

The V gene is TRBV5-6, the J gene TRBJ2-1, with D perhaps matching TRBD1 or TRBD2 (5 bases each). CDR3 size: 15 residues. V lost 3 bases and J 9 bases, leaving 19 bases between the germline ends. Germline V gene lookup returns CDR1 SGHDT and CDR2 YYEEEE. The CDR3 loop is CASSSDWNRGGEQFF. The CDR3 nucleotides are TGTGCCAGCAGCTCGGACTGGAATAGGGGTGGTGAGCAGTTCTTC.

The chain carries TRBV6-4 and TRBJ2-1, with TRBD2 matching over 8 bases. The J segment lost 4 bases and the V segment lost 3 bases, leaving 5 bases of the junction unmatched. CDR1 and CDR2 from the germline V gene are MRHNA and SNTAGT. CDR3 length: 15 amino acids. The CDR3 DNA sequence: TGTGCCAGCAGTGAGCGAGCGGGAGATTACAATGAGCAGTTCTTC. Its translation: CASSERAGDYNEQFF.

This clone came up once. This chain links TRBV7-2 with TRBJ2-2; D possibly corresponds to TRBD2 (6 bases). Germline loops: CDR1 SGHTA, CDR2 FQGNSA. Trimming left V 6 bases short and J 7 bases short, with 18 bases between. The CDR3 runs 15 residues. The CDR3 nucleotides read TGTGCCAGCAGTTCCGGGAGACTAAAGGTCGGGGAGCTGTTTTTT. This gives the protein CASSSGRLKVGELFF.

The J gene is TRBJ1-1, the V gene TRBV28; 7 nucleotides match TRBD1. Germline CDR1 and CDR2: MDHEN and SYDVKM. The CDR3 totals 13 residues. Losses at the gene ends were 4 bases for V and 5 bases for J; bases not matched to a gene: 4. CDR3 sequence (DNA): TGTGCCAGCAGTTCAAGCAGGGGGACTGAAGCTTTCTTT. It translates to CASSSSRGTEAFF.

The chain couples TRBV9 to TRBJ1-2; D unclear. The germline V gene encodes CDR1 SGDLS and CDR2 YYNGEE. The V and J ends lost 6 bases and 7 bases respectively, with 19 bases between them. The CDR3 is made up of 14 amino acids. The CDR3, as DNA: TGTGCCAGCACCCAAAGAGAAGGTCTTAGTGGCTACACCTTC. It is translated as CASTQREGLSGYTF.

V and J are TRBV5-1 and TRBJ2-1; 13 bases line up with TRBD2. Germline assignment: CDR1 SGHRS and CDR2 YFSETQ. This CDR3 comprises 17 residues. J was trimmed by 9 bases and V by 3 bases; bases with no gene match: 12. CDR3 sequence (DNA): TGCGCCAGCAGCTCGGTGGGACTAGCGGGATATTGGGCTGAGCAGTTCTTC. It codes for CASSSVGLAGYWAEQFF.

The V and J genes are TRBV11-3 and TRBJ2-7, with D unresolved. From germline, CDR1 is SGHNT and CDR2 YENEEA. Trimming removed 3 bases from V and 2 bases from J, with 11 bases in between. The CDR3 has 14 residues. The CDR3 DNA reads as TGTGCCAGCAGCTTGATGACGTTCGCCTACGAGCAGTACTTC. Protein: CASSLMTFAYEQYF.

V gene TRBV5-1 combines with J gene TRBJ2-1; 9 bases align to TRBD2. The CDR3 loop spans 15 amino acids. V gave up 2 bases and J gave up 5 bases; unmatched junction bases: 5. CDR1 is SGHRS and CDR2 is YFSETQ in the germline V gene. The DNA of the CDR3 is TGCGCCAGCAGCTTTAGCGGGAGACCCGACAATGAGCAGTTCTTC. It is translated as CASSFSGRPDNEQFF.

Remarks on this clone: This sample also contains other DNA sequences that code for the same CDR3. This sequence joins TRBV27 and TRBJ2-3; D is perhaps TRBD1 or TRBD2 (5 bases each). With 5 bases removed from V and 10 bases from J, the gap between germline ends came to 19 bases. Germline V CDR1 and CDR2: MNHEY, SMNVEV (reference sequence). This CDR3 contains 14 residues. CDR3 residues: CASSMGPRSGSQYF. The DNA for the CDR3 is TGTGCCAGCAGTATGGGACCCCGAAGCGGCTCGCAGTATTTT.

The chain recombines TRBV4-2 with TRBJ2-1; D uncertain. V lost 0 bases and J 8 bases, leaving 11 bases between the germline ends. Germline values: CDR1 LGHNA, CDR2 YNFKEQ. CDR3 size: 14 residues. The CDR3 here is CASSQDRLSDEQFF. For the CDR3, the DNA is TGTGCCAGCAGCCAAGATAGGCTTTCGGATGAGCAGTTCTTC.

The V gene is TRBV7-8, the J gene TRBJ2-2; the D is unclear. Germline CDR1 SGHVS, CDR2 FQNEAQ. V lost 2 bases, J lost 0 bases, and 4 bases lay in between. The CDR3 consists of 14 residues. CDR3 amino acids: CASSLQANTGELFF. CDR3 DNA: TGTGCCAGCAGCTTACAGGCGAACACCGGGGAGCTGTTTTTT.

The CDR3: CASSYVHEQYF. The CDR3 coding sequence is TGTGCCAGCAGTTATGTCCACGAGCAGTACTTC. This sequence joins TRBV6-5 and TRBJ2-7, with D uncertain. The CDR3 is 11 amino acids. Germline assignment: CDR1 MNHEY and CDR2 SVGAGI. The V and J ends lost 3 bases and 5 bases respectively, with 5 bases between them.

The chain joins TRBV18 to TRBJ2-3; maybe TRBD2 (6 bases). The CDR3 has 14 residues. Per germline, CDR1 KGHSH and CDR2 LQKENI. Trimming took off 2 bases at V and 1 base at J, with 7 bases between the two ends. In nucleotides, the CDR3 is TGTGCCAGCTCACCATCGGGGGGCACAGATACGCAGTATTTT. Its protein is CASSPSGGTDTQYF.

CDR3 coding DNA: TGTGCCAGCAACTGGGGCGGGAGCACAGATACGCAGTATTTT. Translation: CASNWGGSTDTQYF. The chain joins TRBV7-2 to TRBJ2-3; D might be TRBD1 or TRBD2, each matching 5 bases. Trimming cost V 7 bases and J 0 bases, with 11 bases left between them. This CDR3 has 14 residues. Germline V gene data show CDR1 as SGHTA and CDR2 as FQGNSA.

Concerning this clone itself: The identical CDR3 is also encoded by other nucleotide sequences in the sample. The rearrangement links TRBV28 to TRBJ2-3; a possible D gene is TRBD2 (5 bases). Germline values: CDR1 MDHEN, CDR2 SYDVKM. V lost 3 bases and J lost 3, with 10 bases in between. This CDR3 is built from 14 residues. Here the CDR3 reads CASSFLSGTDTQYF. In DNA, the CDR3 is TGTGCCAGCAGTTTTCTGTCGGGAACAGATACGCAGTATTTT.

The chain recombines TRBV9 with TRBJ2-5; 7 positions agree with TRBD1. Matching the DNA end better, TRBJ2-7 makes the J call doubtful. The CDR3 is made up of 15 amino acids. From germline, CDR1 is SGDLS and CDR2 YYNGEE. CDR3 sequence (DNA): TGTGCCAGCAGCGTAGGGGCGACAGGGTCCCACGAGCAGTACTTC. Residues: CASSVGATGSHEQYF.

The chain uses TRBV4-1 and TRBJ1-1; no firm D call. The CDR3 runs 16 residues. The V end lost 1 base, the J end lost 8 bases, and 20 bases lay between the germline ends. Germline CDR1 MGHRA, CDR2 YSYEKL. The CDR3 is CASSQVLGSSYTEAFF. The CDR3 DNA is TGCGCCAGCAGCCAAGTTCTCGGTTCGAGCTATACAGAAGCTTTCTTT.

V and J are TRBV9 and TRBJ2-3, with 7 bases aligning to TRBD2. CDR3 length: 15 residues. CDR1 and CDR2 from the germline V gene are SGDLS and YYNGEE. After removal of 4 bases from V and 0 bases from J, the junction contained 5 bases not matched to a gene. The DNA of the CDR3 is TGTGCCAGCAGCATAGCGGGCCTGAGCACAGATACGCAGTATTTT. Amino acid sequence: CASSIAGLSTDTQYF.

This clone occurred a few times. V is TRBV28 and J is TRBJ2-1; D is unclear. The ends were cut back, 4 bases at V and 3 bases at J, with 13 bases in the middle. The CDR3 extends over 15 amino acids. Germline V CDR1 and CDR2: MDHEN, SYDVKM. The CDR3 DNA follows: TGTGCCAGCAGTTCACTTCTGGACCACTACAATGAGCAGTTCTTC. This translates into CASSSLLDHYNEQFF.

There are a few counts of this clone. CDR3 DNA sequence: TGCGCCAGCAGCCATGAACGTGGGACCCAGTACTTC. Amino acids: CASSHERGTQYF. The V and J genes are TRBV4-1 and TRBJ2-5, with unresolved D. CDR3 length: 12 residues. Trimming shortened V by 3 bases and J by 7 bases, and 9 bases separated the two germline ends. The V gene's germline CDR1 is MGHRA and CDR2 YSYEKL.

The V call is TRBV15, the J call TRBJ1-2; D unresolved. The CDR3 contains 16 residues. Trimming cost V 1 base and J 2 bases, with 14 bases left between them. The germline V gene encodes CDR1 LNHNV and CDR2 YYDKDF (reference sequence). In DNA, the CDR3 is TGTGCCACCAGCAGAGTTGGGAACATGGGCAACTATGGCTACACCTTC. Translation: CATSRVGNMGNYGYTF.

This clone appeared a few times. This chain joins TRBV11-2 and TRBJ2-3; a weak D match, TRBD2 (6 bases). Trimming pared 5 bases from V and 6 bases from J, leaving 15 bases between. The CDR3 is 14 amino acids. CDR1 SGHAT and CDR2 FQNNGV come from the germline V gene. CDR3 sequence: CASSPTSPEDTQYF. Here the CDR3 DNA reads TGTGCCAGCAGCCCCACTAGCCCCGAGGATACGCAGTATTTT.

The gene calls are TRBV7-3 and TRBJ2-7, with D possibly matching TRBD2 (6 bases). The CDR3 spans 15 residues. Germline V gene lookup returns CDR1 SGHTA and CDR2 FQGTGA. The V and J ends lost 2 bases and 0 bases respectively, with 11 bases between them. For the CDR3, the DNA is TGTGCCAGCAGCTTACAAGGCGGGGTCTCCTACGAGCAGTACTTC. It translates to CASSLQGGVSYEQYF.

V gene TRBV7-7 combines with J gene TRBJ2-2, with 11 bases identical to TRBD2. Trimming at V came to 5 bases and at J to 4 bases, leaving 6 bases not matched to a gene. The germline CDR1 and CDR2 sequences are SSHAT and FNYEAQ (reference sequence). CDR3 length: 16 amino acids. The CDR3 DNA sequence: TGTGCCAGCAGCACCGGGACTAGCGGCCTCACCGGGGAGCTGTTTTTT. It yields the protein CASSTGTSGLTGELFF.

For this clone: Germline and junction disagree at one end, which may indicate a read error. The chain links TRBV5-5 to TRBJ1-2, with D unresolved. This CDR3 comprises 12 residues. Looked up from germline, CDR1 is SGHKS and CDR2 is YYEKEE (reference sequence). The CDR3 DNA follows: TGTGCCAGCAGCTCGGTAGTGGGTCCCCTAAACTTC. This translates into CASSSVVGPLNF.

Here the CDR3 reads CASSLGLAGLGGNEQFF. The DNA for the CDR3 is TGTGCCAGCAGCTTAGGCTTAGCGGGTCTGGGGGGCAATGAGCAGTTCTTC. The rearrangement uses TRBV11-3 and TRBJ2-1; TRBD2 aligns across 7 bases. Per the germline V gene, CDR1 is SGHNT and CDR2 is YENEEA. The CDR3 is 17 amino acids. After removal of 1 base from V and 6 bases from J, the junction contained 12 bases not matched to a gene.

This rearrangement joins TRBV7-3 to TRBJ2-7; weak D call: TRBD2 (6 bases). Trimming took off 5 bases at V and 6 bases at J, with 17 bases between the two ends. Germline lookup yields CDR1 SGHTA and CDR2 FQGTGA. This CDR3 has 14 amino acids. CDR3 in DNA: TGTGCCAGCAGCCTCGGCGGCGGGATAGGCGAGCAGTACTTC. Its protein is CASSLGGGIGEQYF.

The V call is TRBV11-3, the J call TRBJ2-7; perhaps TRBD1 as D (6 bases). Germline assignment: CDR1 SGHNT and CDR2 YENEEA. There are 15 residues in the CDR3. Trimming took off 4 bases at V and 7 bases at J, with 20 bases between the two ends. The CDR3 nucleotides read TGTGCCAGCAGCTCCACCAGTTTTGTGGGGGCAGAGCAGTACTTC. Its translation is CASSSTSFVGAEQYF.

The chain has TRBV27 and TRBJ2-3; 9 nucleotides align to TRBD2. V lost 1 base, J lost 4 bases, and 3 bases stayed unmatched. Germline loops: CDR1 MNHEY, CDR2 SMNVEV (reference sequence). The length of the CDR3 is 15 residues. The CDR3 protein is CASSLLAGVADTQYF. The DNA of the CDR3 is TGTGCCAGCAGTTTATTAGCGGGAGTGGCAGATACGCAGTATTTT.